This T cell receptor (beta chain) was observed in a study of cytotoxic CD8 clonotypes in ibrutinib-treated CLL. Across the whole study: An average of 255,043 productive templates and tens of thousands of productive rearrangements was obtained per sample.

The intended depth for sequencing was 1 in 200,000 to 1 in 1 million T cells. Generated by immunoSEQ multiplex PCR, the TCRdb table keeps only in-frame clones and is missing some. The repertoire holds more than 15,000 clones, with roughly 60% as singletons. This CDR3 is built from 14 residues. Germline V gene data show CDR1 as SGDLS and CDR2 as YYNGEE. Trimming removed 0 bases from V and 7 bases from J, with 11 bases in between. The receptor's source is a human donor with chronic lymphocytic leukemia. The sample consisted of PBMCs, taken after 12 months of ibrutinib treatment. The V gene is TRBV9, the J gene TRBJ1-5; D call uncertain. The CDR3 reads CASSVGGYSQPQHF. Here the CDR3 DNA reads TGTGCCAGCAGCGTAGGAGGATACAGCCAGCCCCAGCATTTT.